This T cell receptor beta chain was sequenced for a study of CD8+ T cells in alopecia areata. Study observations and caveats: Many expanded lesional clones persisted in scalp and blood during tofacitinib. Since there was just one nonresponder, nobody can yet say how baseline CD8+ expansion ties to response.

Extraction and reverse transcription of RNA yielded cDNA as the sequencing template. Only in-frame clones appear in the TCRdb table, and some are missing; sequencing was by immunoSEQ multiplex PCR. The sample carries 170,000 or so clones, 55% to 75% recorded once. This clone appeared a few times. The target antigen is unknown. This CDR3 has 13 residues. Germline CDR1 reads KGHSH; CDR2 reads LQKENI. With V trimmed by 5 bases and J by 4 bases, 2 bases remained unmatched. As for treatment: oral pan-JAK inhibitor, 5-10 mg twice daily. This receptor was obtained from a human donor with alopecia areata. The sequences come from CD4+ T cells sorted from blood, collected at week 4, from a patient treated with tofacitinib. The rearrangement uses TRBV18 and TRBJ1-3, with TRBD1 matching 7 bases. DNA for the CDR3: TGTGCCAGCTCAGCGGGACAGGGAAACACCATATATTTT. The encoded protein is CASSAGQGNTIYF.